The 19 T cell receptor beta chains presented below share a single source sample, sequenced in a study of blood T cell repertoires in COVID-19 (TCRdb year 2020). The method was the immunoSEQ multiplex PCR assay. TCRdb retrieved this table from immuneACCESS and kept in-frame rearrangements only. Not all clones are present; in checked studies, unresolved V genes account for under half, and no reason is known for the remainder. The sample table contains 90,000 to 150,000 clones; only one count was recorded for 82% of them. The biggest ten clones account for about 12% of the sample. Sequencing was carried out using peripheral blood. Source of these receptors: a human donor in a cohort sampled during active COVID-19.

This clone has more than one count but fewer than ten. CDR3 sequence: CASSPRQGANTEAFF. CDR3 bases: TGTGCCAGTAGTCCGAGACAGGGGGCGAACACTGAAGCTTTCTTT. This chain uses TRBV19 with TRBJ1-1; TRBD1 matches at 10 bases. The V gene end was trimmed by 5 bases and the J gene end by 1 base; junction bases not matched to a gene: 4. Per germline, CDR1 LNHDA and CDR2 SQIVND (reference sequence). The CDR3 consists of 15 residues.

V is TRBV5-1 and J is TRBJ1-6; tentative D call: TRBD1 (5 bases). CDR1 SGHRS and CDR2 YFSETQ come from the germline V gene. The CDR3 loop spans 14 amino acids. With 4 bases removed from V and 3 bases from J, the gap between germline ends came to 8 bases. The CDR3 nucleotides read TGCGCCAGCAGCCAAGGGGACTATAATTCACCCCTCCACTTT. It is translated as CASSQGDYNSPLHF.

In DNA, the CDR3 is TGTGCCAGCAGCTTAGCGGGGACTAGCGGGGGCCTAAGGGATGAGCAGTTCTTC. Protein product: CASSLAGTSGGLRDEQFF. The chain links TRBV7-8 to TRBJ2-1, with TRBD2 identical over 14 bases. Germline CDR1 and CDR2: SGHVS and FQNEAQ. The CDR3 runs to 18 residues. J lost 8 bases, V lost 0 bases, and 9 bases had no gene match.

The chain joins TRBV6-5 to TRBJ1-3; TRBD1 matches 8 bases. This CDR3 comprises 15 residues. Germline loops: CDR1 MNHEY, CDR2 SVGAGI. Trimming at V came to 6 bases and at J to 3 bases, leaving 7 bases not matched to a gene. The CDR3 region has the DNA TGTGCCAGCAGACCCGACAGGGGCGTTGGAAACACCATATATTTT. It translates to CASRPDRGVGNTIYF.

The V gene is TRBV5-1, the J gene TRBJ2-5; 8 bases are shared with TRBD1. Looked up from germline, CDR1 is SGHRS and CDR2 is YFSETQ. This CDR3 spans 14 amino acids. V lost 2 bases to trimming and J lost 1 base; unmatched junction nucleotides: 1. CDR3 region: CASSFTGGQETQYF. CDR3 bases: TGCGCCAGCAGCTTTACAGGGGGCCAAGAGACCCAGTACTTC.

This clone occurred once. The chain links TRBV27 to TRBJ1-4; TRBD1 matches 11 bases. From germline, CDR1 is MNHEY and CDR2 SMNVEV (reference sequence). The trim removed 5 bases at V and 4 bases at J, leaving 12 bases unmatched. This CDR3 region has 18 residues. The CDR3 loop is CASSEATGQGARNEKLFF. The CDR3 DNA reads TGTGCCAGCAGTGAGGCCACCGGACAGGGGGCGCGTAATGAAAAACTGTTTTTT.

This clone was observed a handful of times. V is TRBV6-2 or TRBV6-3 and J is TRBJ2-3; no clear D. The germline V gene encodes CDR1 MNHEY and CDR2 SVGEGT. The CDR3 sequence is 14 residues long. V was shortened by 4 bases and J by 0 bases, with 8 bases between the two germline ends. CDR3 bases: TGTGCCAGCAGTTCCCCTTCTAGCACAGATACGCAGTATTTT. Its protein product is CASSSPSSTDTQYF.

The rearrangement joins TRBV5-3 to TRBJ2-3; TRBD1 might be the D (6 bases). TRBV5-3 has ORF status, its function being uncertain. This CDR3 contains 14 residues. Deletions cut 4 bases from V and 3 bases from J, with 12 bases between. The CDR3 nucleotides are TGTGCCAGAAGCGCGTACAGGGTAACAGATACGCAGTATTTT. Encoded protein: CARSAYRVTDTQYF.

The CDR3 loop is CASSVGGGAGELFF. The CDR3 DNA reads as TGTGCCAGCAGCGTTGGCGGGGGGGCCGGGGAGCTGTTTTTT. The chain combines TRBV9 with TRBJ2-2; 9 bases fit TRBD2. The CDR3 has 14 residues. The germline gives CDR1 SGDLS, CDR2 YYNGEE. V was clipped by 2 bases and J by 6 bases; unmatched bases: 2. The full variable domain, with the rest looked up from reference TRBV9 and TRBJ2-2, is DSGVTQTPKHLITATGQRVTLRCSPRSGDLSVYWYQQSLDQGLQFLIQYYNGEERAKGNILERFSAQQFPDLHSELNLSSLELGDSALYFCASSVGGGAGELFFGEGSRLTVL.

This clone turned up a few times. V usage is TRBV3-1 (or the pseudogene TRBV3-2) and J usage is TRBJ1-5; 7 bases are a match to TRBD1. V gave up 1 base and J gave up 5 bases; unmatched junction bases: 5. The CDR3 has 15 amino acids. Germline-derived CDR1 and CDR2 are LGHDT and YNNKEL (reference sequence). This CDR3 reads CASSQGTGAHQPQHF. CDR3 DNA: TGTGCCAGCAGCCAAGGCACAGGGGCCCATCAGCCCCAGCATTTT.

This clone was found many times. V usage is TRBV19 and J usage is TRBJ1-5; D is perhaps TRBD1 (6 bases). The V end was cut by 2 bases, the J end by 5 bases, with 10 bases between. The germline CDR1 and CDR2 sequences are LNHDA and SQIVND (reference sequence). This CDR3 comprises 14 residues. CDR3 amino acids: CASSIQGKDQPQHF. The CDR3 DNA follows: TGTGCCAGTAGTATACAGGGGAAGGATCAGCCCCAGCATTTT.

V gene TRBV11-3 combines with J gene TRBJ2-1, with 7 bases that match TRBD2. Losses at the gene ends were 6 bases for V and 5 bases for J; bases not matched to a gene: 1. This CDR3 comprises 12 residues. The germline V gene encodes CDR1 SGHNT and CDR2 YENEEA. The CDR3 reads CASRRGNNEQFF. The CDR3 DNA reads TGTGCCAGCAGGCGGGGGAACAATGAGCAGTTCTTC.

The gene calls are TRBV4-1 and TRBJ1-5; perhaps TRBD1 as D (5 bases). The CDR3 is 15 residues long. In germline, CDR1 is MGHRA, CDR2 YSYEKL. V was trimmed by 0 bases and J by 7 bases, leaving 13 bases between them. The CDR3 sequence: CASSQDIWGGQPQHF. The CDR3 coding sequence is TGCGCCAGCAGCCAAGATATATGGGGCGGCCAGCCCCAGCATTTT.

This clone appeared a few times. The CDR3 spells CASSLDRQNTEAFF. CDR3 bases: TGTGCCAGCTCTTTGGACAGGCAGAACACTGAAGCTTTCTTT. The chain uses TRBV18 and TRBJ1-1; TRBD1 agrees at 7 bases. The trim removed 6 bases at V and 1 base at J, leaving 5 bases unmatched. This CDR3 comprises 14 residues. The germline V gene encodes CDR1 KGHSH and CDR2 LQKENI.

The genes are TRBV7-9 and TRBJ1-4; D call uncertain. V dropped 3 bases and J dropped 2 bases, with 7 bases sitting between them. Germline CDR1 and CDR2: SEHNR and FQNEAQ (reference sequence). The CDR3 loop spans 14 amino acids. CDR3: CASSLRSTNEKLFF. CDR3 coding DNA: TGTGCCAGCAGCTTGCGTTCGACTAATGAAAAACTGTTTTTT.

This clone was recorded a few times. The CDR3 DNA sequence: TGTGCCAGCAGCCCCTGGACTAGCGGGGGGAGTTACATTCAGTACTTC. This gives the protein CASSPWTSGGSYIQYF. The V and J genes are TRBV3-1 (or the pseudogene TRBV3-2) and TRBJ2-4, with 14 positions matching TRBD2. CDR3 length equals 16 residues. Germline V gene sequence: CDR1 LGHDT, CDR2 YNNKEL (reference sequence). The J segment lost 8 bases and the V segment lost 4 bases, leaving 7 bases of the junction unmatched.

This chain uses TRBV5-4 with TRBJ2-7, with TRBD1 as a possible D gene (5 bases). Trimming pared 4 bases from V and 3 bases from J, leaving 17 bases between. The CDR3 is 15 amino acids. Germline lookup yields CDR1 SGHNT and CDR2 YYREEE (reference sequence). Here the CDR3 DNA reads TGTGCCAGCAGCCCTGGCGGCAGGGCGAACTACGAGCAGTACTTC. This gives the protein CASSPGGRANYEQYF.

This rearrangement joins TRBV7-2 to TRBJ2-7; 8 bases align to TRBD2. The CDR3 has 14 residues. Germline CDR1 SGHTA, CDR2 FQGNSA. V shed 5 bases, J shed 3 bases, and the junction held 6 bases outside the gene matches. CDR3 sequence reads: CASSAPGLDYEQYF. For the CDR3, the DNA is TGTGCCAGCAGCGCCCCGGGACTAGACTACGAGCAGTACTTC. The whole variable domain, remainder taken from reference TRBV7-2 and TRBJ2-7, is GAGVSQSPSNKVTEKGKDVELRCDPISGHTALYWYRQSLGQGLEFLIYFQGNSAPDKSGLPSDRFSAERTGGSVSTLTIQRTQQEDSAVYLCASSAPGLDYEQYFGPGTRLTVT.

The chain couples TRBV18 to TRBJ2-3; 8 bases match TRBD1. From germline, CDR1 is KGHSH and CDR2 LQKENI. J gave up 4 bases and V 1 base, and 4 bases lay outside the gene matches. This CDR3 is built from 15 residues. For the CDR3, the DNA is TGTGCCAGCTCACCACAGGGACAGGTCCCAGATACGCAGTATTTT. Translation: CASSPQGQVPDTQYF.